The 13 T cell receptor beta chains given below trace back to one sample, sequenced in a study of early T cells in non-severe SARS-CoV-2 infection (dated by TCRdb to the early 2020s). The method behind the library was 5' RACE. The data were produced on a NextSeq 500. TCRdb passed the public sequencing reads through fastp at Q25 and MiXCR, retaining productive beta sequences. When rows share a CDR3 protein, they turn into one entry using the most common DNA and genes. The sample contains approximately 110,000 distinct CDR3 sequences, 15% of them found a single time. The ten top clones hold just over 20% of the sample. Sequencing input: whole blood. Receptors originate from an adult who was a healthcare worker with PCR-confirmed SARS-CoV-2 infection or an uninfected control (not recorded which).

The chain recombines TRBV9 with TRBJ2-5; possibly TRBD1 for D (5 bases). The germline V and J ends were trimmed by 4 bases and 1 base, with 11 bases remaining between them. The germline V gene has CDR1 SGDLS and CDR2 YYNGEE. The CDR3 spans 14 residues. This CDR3 is CASSLGQPQETQYF. For the CDR3, the DNA is TGTGCCAGCAGCCTAGGACAACCCCAAGAGACCCAGTACTTC.

The V and J genes are TRBV20-1 and TRBJ2-1, with D unresolved. The CDR3 totals 11 residues. V lost 3 bases and J lost 7, with 7 bases in between. Germline loops: CDR1 DFQATT, CDR2 SNEGSKA (reference sequence). CDR3 sequence reads: CSASGVNEQFF. The CDR3 nucleotides are TGCAGTGCTAGTGGGGTTAATGAGCAGTTCTTC.

This clonotype appeared a few times. The chain carries TRBV27 and TRBJ2-7; tentatively, D is TRBD1 (6 bases). The CDR3 extends over 15 amino acids. Looked up from germline, CDR1 is MNHEY and CDR2 is SMNVEV (reference sequence). Between the trimmed V and J ends, which lost 4 bases and 3 bases, there was a span of 16 bases. In nucleotides, the CDR3 is TGTGCCAGCAGTTCCGCGGACAGTCCAATCTACGAGCAGTACTTC. This translates into CASSSADSPIYEQYF.

This rearrangement joins TRBV20-1 to TRBJ1-2; no firm D call. Trimming pared 1 base from V and 6 bases from J, leaving 15 bases between. The CDR3 length is 14 residues. The germline V gene encodes CDR1 DFQATT and CDR2 SNEGSKA (reference sequence). The DNA for the CDR3 is TGCAGTGCTAGAGCGCCTTCATGGACGGATGGCTACACCTTC. Its protein is CSARAPSWTDGYTF.

This clonotype was counted a few times. For the CDR3, the DNA is TGCGCCAGCAGGCGTGGGGGGCCGGCCGTTGGCACAGATACGCAGTATTTT. The encoded protein is CASRRGGPAVGTDTQYF. The rearrangement links TRBV5-1 to TRBJ2-3; D possibly matches TRBD1 or TRBD2 (6 bases each). The CDR3 is made up of 17 amino acids. V lost 5 bases and J lost 1, with 20 bases in between. Per the germline V gene, CDR1 is SGHRS and CDR2 is YFSETQ.

This clonotype was found a few times. V is TRBV24-1 and J is TRBJ2-3; no clear D. The V end lost 4 bases, the J end lost 4 bases, and 8 bases lay between the germline ends. This CDR3 contains 13 residues. Germline V lookup: CDR1 KGHDR, CDR2 SFDVKD. The CDR3 here is CATSDASSDTQYF. The CDR3 bases are TGTGCCACCAGTGACGCCAGTTCAGATACGCAGTATTTT.

This chain joins TRBV29-1 and TRBJ1-1; D remains unclear. Germline CDR1 SQVTM, CDR2 ANQGSEA. The CDR3 loop spans 13 amino acids. The V and J ends lost 5 bases and 0 bases respectively, with 10 bases between them. CDR3 sequence reads: CSVNPGLNTEAFF. Written as DNA, the CDR3 is TGCAGCGTTAACCCGGGCTTGAACACTGAAGCTTTCTTT.

This clonotype was observed a few times. The chain employs TRBV7-6 and TRBJ2-3, with 10 bases identical to TRBD2. This CDR3 is built from 17 residues. Germline loops: CDR1 SGHVS, CDR2 FNYEAQ. J gave up 8 bases and V 6 bases, and 17 bases lay outside the gene matches. CDR3 in DNA: TGTGCCAGCAGTATGGCTAGCGGGGGTTTGAGGAGTGTTACGCAGTATTTT. This codes for CASSMASGGLRSVTQYF.

This clonotype was counted between two and nine times. The rearrangement joins TRBV4-2 to TRBJ2-5; D might be TRBD1 (6 bases). The V end was cut by 4 bases, the J end by 1 base, with 13 bases between. This CDR3 region has 15 residues. Germline V gives CDR1 LGHNA, CDR2 YNFKEQ. The CDR3 DNA follows: TGTGCCAGCAGCCCACAGGGCCCCCTCCAAGAGACCCAGTACTTC. It is translated as CASSPQGPLQETQYF.

In this sample, this clonotype turned up many times. The CDR3 spells CASSSVDTEAFF. DNA of the CDR3: TGTGCCAGCAGCAGTGTGGACACTGAAGCTTTCTTT. The genes are TRBV7-9 and TRBJ1-1, with unresolved D. Germline lookup yields CDR1 SEHNR and CDR2 FQNEAQ (reference sequence). The CDR3 extends over 12 amino acids. V was shortened by 5 bases and J by 3 bases, with 7 bases between the two germline ends.

V usage is TRBV6-6 and J usage is TRBJ2-2; D not certain. Germline lookup yields CDR1 MNHNY and CDR2 SVGAGI (reference sequence). V shed 4 bases and J shed 0 bases, with 9 bases lying between them. This CDR3 comprises 15 residues. CDR3 nucleotides: TGTGCCAGCAGTTGGATGACCGCGAACACCGGGGAGCTGTTTTTT. Amino acids: CASSWMTANTGELFF.

The V call is TRBV12-3 or TRBV12-4, the J call TRBJ1-1, with no clear D. Trimming pared 3 bases from V and 0 bases from J, leaving 14 bases between. The length of the CDR3 is 16 residues. CDR3 in DNA: TGTGCCAGCAGTTTTGGCAGGCGGGGAATGAACACTGAAGCTTTCTTT. Translating gives CASSFGRRGMNTEAFF.

The CDR3 DNA reads as TGTGCCAGTAGTATAGCCAGGGACTACGAGCAGTACTTC. Its protein product is CASSIARDYEQYF. This chain joins TRBV19 and TRBJ2-7; tentative D call: TRBD1 (5 bases). Trimming shortened V by 1 base and J by 3 bases, and 7 bases separated the two germline ends. In germline, CDR1 is LNHDA, CDR2 SQIVND (reference sequence). This CDR3 is 13 amino acids long.